A single sample gave rise to the 27 T cell receptor beta chains below, sequenced in a study of T cells in localized non-small cell lung cancer. Measured with immunoSEQ multiplex PCR; TCRdb has only the in-frame clones, and not every one. The sample has 40,000 to 55,000 clones, 81% seen once; the top ten hold 15% to 20%. The sequencing here drew on peripheral blood mononuclear cells, taken before any cancer treatment. The receptors were sampled from a man between 40 and 75 years old with stage III lung adenocarcinoma.

V is TRBV10-1 and J is TRBJ2-3; possible D gene TRBD1, 7 bases. Trimming pared 10 bases from V and 0 bases from J, leaving 11 bases between. CDR3 size: 13 residues. Germline V gene data show CDR1 as WNHNN and CDR2 as SYGVQD (reference sequence). The CDR3 bases are TGCGCCACGCGGGACAGTAGCACAGATACGCAGTATTTT. It translates to CATRDSSTDTQYF.

The chain joins TRBV5-4 to TRBJ2-7; possible D gene TRBD1, 7 bases. CDR1 and CDR2 (germline): SGHNT, YYREEE (reference sequence). V lost 1 base to trimming and J lost 3 bases, with 14 bases between them. The CDR3 runs to 15 residues. The DNA for the CDR3 is TGTGCCAGCAGCTTGTCAGGCAGGGGGGACTACGAGCAGTACTTC. Encoded protein: CASSLSGRGDYEQYF.

The gene calls are TRBV2 and TRBJ1-1; D uncertain. V lost 4 bases to trimming and J lost 1 base, with 7 bases between them. Germline V gene data show CDR1 as SNHLY and CDR2 as FYNNEI. The CDR3 is 13 amino acids. The CDR3 protein is CASSASRNTEAFF. The CDR3 DNA follows: TGTGCCAGCAGTGCCAGCCGGAACACTGAAGCTTTCTTT.

The chain couples TRBV7-8 to TRBJ1-5; a weak D match, TRBD1 (6 bases). Trimming shortened V by 5 bases and J by 2 bases, and 19 bases separated the two germline ends. From germline, CDR1 is SGHVS and CDR2 FQNEAQ. The CDR3 totals 17 residues. DNA for the CDR3: TGTGCCAGCAGCACCCACTTTGGCAGGGGAGGCAATCAGCCCCAGCATTTT. The encoded protein is CASSTHFGRGGNQPQHF.

This chain connects TRBV19 to TRBJ2-1, with D hard to call. Looked up from germline, CDR1 is LNHDA and CDR2 is SQIVND (reference sequence). Between the trimmed V and J ends, which lost 7 bases and 5 bases, there was a span of 18 bases. This CDR3 contains 15 residues. CDR3 region: CASKGISGRDNEQFF. For the CDR3, the DNA is TGTGCCAGTAAAGGGATATCAGGACGAGACAATGAGCAGTTCTTC. The full variable domain, its missing parts supplied by reference TRBV19 and TRBJ2-1, is DGGITQSPKYLFRKEGQNVTLSCEQNLNHDAMYWYRQDPGQGLRLIYYSQIVNDFQKGDIAEGYSVSREKKESFPLTVTSAQKNPTAFYLCASKGISGRDNEQFFGPGTRLTVL.

This chain uses TRBV11-1 with TRBJ2-3; TRBD2 matches at 10 bases. The germline V gene encodes CDR1 SGHAT and CDR2 FQDESV (reference sequence). There are 15 residues in the CDR3. Trimming took 7 bases from V and 4 from J; bases not matched to a gene: 8. CDR3 protein: CASKGGLAVADTQYF. As DNA, the CDR3 is TGTGCCAGCAAGGGCGGACTAGCGGTAGCAGATACGCAGTATTTT.

The rearrangement links TRBV14 to TRBJ2-3, with D maybe TRBD2 (7 bases). The ends were cut back, 2 bases at V and 9 bases at J, with 15 bases in the middle. The germline CDR1 and CDR2 sequences are SGHDN and FVKESK. This CDR3 has 14 amino acids. In DNA, the CDR3 is TGTGCCAGCAGCCAAAGGGGGGGTGTGCCCACGCAGTATTTT. Translated, it gives CASSQRGGVPTQYF.

V gene TRBV12-5 combines with J gene TRBJ2-3, with 7 positions matching TRBD1. Losses at the gene ends were 5 bases for V and 3 bases for J; bases not matched to a gene: 2. This CDR3 comprises 13 residues. CDR1 LGHNT and CDR2 FRNRAP come from the germline V gene. The CDR3 DNA sequence: TGTGCTAGTGGTACAGGGGCTACAGATACGCAGTATTTT. Translation gives CASGTGATDTQYF.

The gene calls are TRBV7-9 and TRBJ1-2; D perhaps matches TRBD1 (6 bases). The CDR3 spans 13 residues. The V and J ends lost 5 bases and 6 bases respectively, with 13 bases between them. Germline CDR1 SEHNR, CDR2 FQNEAQ (reference sequence). CDR3 sequence: CASSDTGFDGYTF. DNA of the CDR3: TGTGCCAGCAGCGACACAGGGTTCGATGGCTACACCTTC.

The chain has TRBV7-8 and TRBJ2-3; 7 positions match TRBD1. CDR3 length equals 15 residues. Unmatched junction bases numbered 3, after V lost 0 bases and J lost 3 bases. CDR1 SGHVS and CDR2 FQNEAQ come from the germline V gene. The DNA of the CDR3 is TGTGCCAGCAGCTTAGCAGACAGGGTGACAGATACGCAGTATTTT. This encodes CASSLADRVTDTQYF.

The chain couples TRBV29-1 to TRBJ2-1; D perhaps matches TRBD1 (6 bases). This CDR3 is built from 16 residues. The germline V gene has CDR1 SQVTM and CDR2 ANQGSEA. The V and J ends lost 2 bases and 0 bases respectively, with 14 bases between them. Here the CDR3 DNA reads TGCAGCGTTGAACATGGGGACACCCTCTCCTACAATGAGCAGTTCTTC. This encodes CSVEHGDTLSYNEQFF.

The chain joins TRBV9 to TRBJ2-5; TRBD2 matches 10 bases. The CDR3 extends over 16 amino acids. Trimming took 0 bases from V and 0 from J; bases not matched to a gene: 2. Per the germline V gene, CDR1 is SGDLS and CDR2 is YYNGEE. The CDR3 sequence: CASSVAGLADQETQYF. CDR3 coding DNA: TGTGCCAGCAGCGTAGCTGGACTAGCGGACCAAGAGACCCAGTACTTC.

The genes are TRBV29-1 and TRBJ2-3; D remains unclear. Trimming took 7 bases from V and 0 from J, leaving 17 bases between them. The V gene's germline CDR1 is SQVTM and CDR2 ANQGSEA. CDR3 length: 15 residues. The CDR3 loop reads CSAIYDWSSTDTQYF. The CDR3 DNA reads as TGCAGCGCAATCTACGACTGGTCTAGCACAGATACGCAGTATTTT.

The chain recombines TRBV19 with TRBJ2-7; D may be TRBD1 (6 bases). Between the trimmed V and J ends, which lost 7 bases and 2 bases, there was a span of 9 bases. From germline, CDR1 is LNHDA and CDR2 SQIVND (reference sequence). CDR3 length: 12 residues. The CDR3 region has the DNA TGTGCCAGTAACCAGGGGCCCTACGAGCAGTACTTC. Translating gives CASNQGPYEQYF.

The rearrangement joins TRBV14 to TRBJ2-5, with D maybe TRBD2 (6 bases). Deletions cut 1 base from V and 2 bases from J, with 14 bases between. CDR1 is SGHDN, CDR2 FVKESK, per germline. The CDR3 has 16 amino acids. CDR3 protein: CASSQVTTGEQETQYF. CDR3 nucleotides: TGTGCCAGCAGCCAAGTGACGACGGGGGAGCAAGAGACCCAGTACTTC.

The count of this clone is one. The J gene is TRBJ2-5, the V gene TRBV6-6; D remains unclear. The CDR3 sequence is 11 residues long. The germline CDR1 and CDR2 sequences are MNHNY and SVGAGI (reference sequence). The V gene lost 1 base and the J gene lost 5 bases, with 2 bases spanning the gap. The CDR3 region has the DNA TGTGCCAGCAGTTACTGGGAGACCCAGTACTTC. It specifies CASSYWETQYF.

This clone was seen only once. The chain couples TRBV2 to TRBJ2-7; D is possibly TRBD2 (5 bases). The CDR3 is made up of 12 amino acids. CDR1 is SNHLY and CDR2 is FYNNEI in the germline V gene. V lost 5 bases to trimming and J lost 3 bases, with 8 bases between them. This CDR3 is CASSSRDYEQYF. CDR3 nucleotides: TGTGCCAGCAGTTCCCGGGACTACGAGCAGTACTTC.

This clone appeared a single time. The J gene is TRBJ1-6, the V gene TRBV7-2, with a weak D call TRBD1 (5 bases). The V gene lost 4 bases and the J gene lost 6 bases, with 16 bases spanning the gap. The CDR3 spans 16 residues. In germline, CDR1 is SGHTA, CDR2 FQGNSA. CDR3 bases: TGTGCCAGCAGCTCCCGCGGGGCCCAGGGTAATTCACCCCTCCACTTT. It codes for CASSSRGAQGNSPLHF.

The V and J genes are TRBV2 and TRBJ2-7; 11 bases agree with TRBD1. V gave up 9 bases and J gave up 6 bases; unmatched junction bases: 7. CDR3 length equals 13 residues. Germline CDR1 SNHLY, CDR2 FYNNEI. The CDR3 region has the DNA TGTGCCAGAGGACAGGGGGCTTTGGGCGAGCAGTACTTC. Translation: CARGQGALGEQYF.

This clone was counted between two and nine times. The chain uses TRBV5-1 and TRBJ2-3; 10 bases line up with TRBD2. Germline assignment: CDR1 SGHRS and CDR2 YFSETQ. This CDR3 has 15 amino acids. V lost 3 bases, J lost 3 bases, and 4 bases stayed unmatched. The CDR3 nucleotides are TGCGCCAGCAGCTCCCTAGCGGGGGAGACAGATACGCAGTATTTT. Translation gives CASSSLAGETDTQYF.

The rearrangement joins TRBV5-1 to TRBJ2-3, with 9 bases that match TRBD2. The CDR3 spans 16 residues. V dropped 2 bases and J dropped 3; count of bases not matched to a gene: 7. CDR1 is SGHRS and CDR2 is YFSETQ in the germline V gene. The CDR3 DNA reads TGCGCCAGCAGCTTTTCCCTAGCGGGGCCGACAGATACGCAGTATTTT. Its protein is CASSFSLAGPTDTQYF.

CDR3 region: CASGTRNYGYTF. For the CDR3, the DNA is TGTGCTAGTGGCACGAGAAACTATGGCTACACCTTC. The rearrangement links TRBV12-5 to TRBJ1-2; D gene ambiguous. There are 12 residues in the CDR3. Trimming removed 6 bases at V and 2 bases at J, with 7 bases between. Germline CDR1 LGHNT, CDR2 FRNRAP.

On this clone: One end of the junction varies from germline; a read error may be responsible. The chain has TRBV5-1 and TRBJ1-2; 8 nucleotides match TRBD1. The germline CDR1 and CDR2 sequences are SGHRS and YFSETQ. The CDR3 length is 14 residues. The CDR3 region is CASSSRDRTYGYTF. The CDR3 bases are TGTGCCAGCAGTTCAAGGGACAGGACCTATGGCTACACCTTC.

This clone was picked up a small number of times. This chain links TRBV5-1 with TRBJ1-2; 9 nucleotides agree with TRBD1. The J segment lost 4 bases and the V segment lost 2 bases, leaving 6 bases of the junction unmatched. Germline CDR1 reads SGHRS; CDR2 reads YFSETQ. The CDR3 loop spans 15 amino acids. The CDR3 loop reads CASSFTGTGIYGYTF. The DNA for the CDR3 is TGCGCCAGCAGCTTTACCGGGACAGGGATCTATGGCTACACCTTC.

The chain carries TRBV5-1 and TRBJ2-2; D may be TRBD1 (6 bases). Germline V gives CDR1 SGHRS, CDR2 YFSETQ. The CDR3 is made up of 15 amino acids. V dropped 0 bases and J dropped 7 bases, with 13 bases sitting between them. The CDR3 sequence is CASSLGQVEDGELFF. CDR3 bases: TGCGCCAGCAGCTTGGGACAGGTTGAGGACGGGGAGCTGTTTTTT.

CDR3 DNA: TGTGCCAGCAGTTACTTGCGCATCCCGAACACTGAAGCTTTCTTT. Protein sequence: CASSYLRIPNTEAFF. The genes are TRBV6-6 and TRBJ1-1; D is ambiguous. This CDR3 region has 15 residues. Germline V gene data show CDR1 as MNHNY and CDR2 as SVGAGI (reference sequence). V lost 1 base to trimming and J lost 1 base, with 10 bases between them.

The table lists this clone with a count of one. The chain employs TRBV2 and TRBJ2-4; 8 bases are a match to TRBD2. V dropped 7 bases and J dropped 3; count of bases not matched to a gene: 11. Germline V lookup: CDR1 SNHLY, CDR2 FYNNEI. The CDR3 runs 16 residues. In DNA, the CDR3 is TGTGCCAGCATTGGGGGCGGGGGGTACCACAAAAACATTCAGTACTTC. It translates to CASIGGGGYHKNIQYF.